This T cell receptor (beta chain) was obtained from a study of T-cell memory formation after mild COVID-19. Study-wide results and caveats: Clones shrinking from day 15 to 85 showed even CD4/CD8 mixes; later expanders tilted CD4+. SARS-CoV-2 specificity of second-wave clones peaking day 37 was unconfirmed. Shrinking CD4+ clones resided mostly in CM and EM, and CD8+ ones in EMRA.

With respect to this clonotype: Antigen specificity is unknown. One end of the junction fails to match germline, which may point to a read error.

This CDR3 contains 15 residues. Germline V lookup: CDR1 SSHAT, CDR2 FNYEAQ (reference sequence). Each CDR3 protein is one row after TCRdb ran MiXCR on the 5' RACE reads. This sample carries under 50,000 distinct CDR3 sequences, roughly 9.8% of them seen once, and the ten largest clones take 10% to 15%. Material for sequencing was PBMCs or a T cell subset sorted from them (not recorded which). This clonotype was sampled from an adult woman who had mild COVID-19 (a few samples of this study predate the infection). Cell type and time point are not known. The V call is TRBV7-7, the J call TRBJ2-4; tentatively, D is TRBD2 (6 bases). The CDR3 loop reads CASSLGQAARGIQYF. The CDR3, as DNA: TGTGCTAGCAGCCTCGGGCAGGCGGCGCGGGGCATTCAGTACTTC.